This T cell receptor (beta chain) came from a study of neurological immune-mediated disorders. Overall study findings and caveats: HTLV-1-associated myelopathy had the most TCR clonal expansion, while multiple sclerosis had the least, a level that fell below healthy controls.

TCRdb recomputed calls from the 5' RACE reads with MiXCR, one row per CDR3 protein. The sample shows roughly 60,000 distinct CDR3 sequences, roughly 9.7% of them seen only once. Noted time point: longitudinal time-point 2. This clonotype has ten or more counts. Its antigen is not identified. The sample comprised PBMCs. The sequence was collected from a man aged 30-40 years in good health.

CDR3 nucleotides: TGTGCCAGCAGCTCGAATTGGGCCCCCGGCGGTGAGCAGTTCTTC. Its translation is CASSSNWAPGGEQFF. The chain is built from TRBV7-2 and TRBJ2-1; D is uncertain. The CDR3 covers 15 residues. Germline CDR1 and CDR2: SGHTA and FQGNSA. The V end was cut by 4 bases, the J end by 9 bases, with 19 bases between.